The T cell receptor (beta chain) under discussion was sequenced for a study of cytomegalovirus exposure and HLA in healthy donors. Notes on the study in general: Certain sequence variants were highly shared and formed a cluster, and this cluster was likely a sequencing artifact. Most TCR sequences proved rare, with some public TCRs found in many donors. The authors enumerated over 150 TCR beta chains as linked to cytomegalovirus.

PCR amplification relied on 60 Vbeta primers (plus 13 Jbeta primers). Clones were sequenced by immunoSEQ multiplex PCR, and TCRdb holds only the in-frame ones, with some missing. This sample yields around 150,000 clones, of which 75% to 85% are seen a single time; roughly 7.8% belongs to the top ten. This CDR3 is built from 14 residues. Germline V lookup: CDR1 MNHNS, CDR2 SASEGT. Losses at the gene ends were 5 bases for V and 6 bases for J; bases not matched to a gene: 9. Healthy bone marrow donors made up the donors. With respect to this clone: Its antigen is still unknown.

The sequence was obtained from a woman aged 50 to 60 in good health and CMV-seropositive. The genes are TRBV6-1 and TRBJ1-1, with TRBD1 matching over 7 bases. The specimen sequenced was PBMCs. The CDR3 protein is CASSPIIDRAEAFF. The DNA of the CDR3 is TGTGCCAGCAGTCCTATAATAGACAGGGCTGAAGCTTTCTTT.